These T cell receptor beta chains were read from a single sample in a study of blood T cell repertoires in COVID-19. Using immunoSEQ multiplex PCR, the repertoire was profiled, and TCRdb retains in-frame clones only, with some absent. The data show some 290,000 clones, roughly 90% seen once. The sequencing sample was made of PBMCs or T cells enriched from blood (not recorded which). The receptors derive from a woman in her thirties or forties with acute COVID-19. Both conserved end residues are part of each CDR3. The D gene is left open where the match is weak. Rows may omit the clone size; those that give it use once, few, many or a size class.

TGTGCCAGCAGTGAAGACGGGTATGGCGATGGCTACACCTTC	CASSEDGYGDGYTF	-	TRBJ1-2	-	TRBV6-1
TGTGCCAGTAGTGGTTGGGCGAACACTGAAGCTTTCTTT	CASSGWANTEAFF	-	TRBJ1-1	-	TRBV19
TGTGCCAGCAGCCCTCGGACCGGGACGAACACCGGGGAGCTGTTTTTT	CASSPRTGTNTGELFF	-	TRBJ2-2	-	TRBV9
TGTGCCACCAGTGATTTAGCGGGAGGCGCAGATACGCAGTATTTT	CATSDLAGGADTQYF	TRBD2	TRBJ2-3	-	TRBV24-1
TGTGCCAGTAGTATCTACGGCGGGAGCGGCGGGGAGCTGTTTTTT	CASSIYGGSGGELFF	TRBD2	TRBJ2-2	-	TRBV19
TGTGCCAGCAGCTTCCGGCCAGACCGGGGAGAGCAGTACTTC	CASSFRPDRGEQYF	-	TRBJ2-7	-	TRBV5-4
TGTGCCAGCAGCCTCCGGGACATAACCTACGAGCAGTACTTC	CASSLRDITYEQYF	-	TRBJ2-7	-	TRBV3-1/TRBV3-2
TGTGCCAGCAGTTACTCGGGACAGGGTTCCTACGAGCAGTACTTC	CASSYSGQGSYEQYF	TRBD1	TRBJ2-7	-	TRBV6-2/TRBV6-3
TGTGCCAGCAGTCCGGACAGGGGGAAGCAGCCCCAGCATTTT	CASSPDRGKQPQHF	TRBD1	TRBJ1-5	-	TRBV2
TGCGCCAGCAGCTTACAGGGTTGGGGCACTGAAGCTTTCTTT	CASSLQGWGTEAFF	-	TRBJ1-1	-	TRBV5-1
TGTGCCAGCCACGCGTCGGGAGGCTACACCTTC	CASHASGGYTF	-	TRBJ1-2	once	TRBV12-3/TRBV12-4
TGTGCCAGTACCCGCAGGGCGGCGGGGTATGGCTACACCTTC	CASTRRAAGYGYTF	-	TRBJ1-2	-	TRBV19
TGTGCCAGCCGCCGGACAGGGGTAAGCACTGAAGCTTTCTTT	CASRRTGVSTEAFF	TRBD1	TRBJ1-1	-	TRBV6-5
TGTGCCAGCAGCTTAGTGCGGGAGGGCCACGGCAATGAGCAGTTCTTC	CASSLVREGHGNEQFF	TRBD2	TRBJ2-1	once	TRBV7-8
TGTGCCAGCAGCGTACGGGACAGACTAACCGGGGAGCTGTTTTTT	CASSVRDRLTGELFF	TRBD1	TRBJ2-2	-	TRBV9
TGTGCCAGCAGTCCATCGACAGGGGGAGATACGCAGTATTTT	CASSPSTGGDTQYF	TRBD1	TRBJ2-3	-	TRBV7-3
TGCGCCAGCAGCCAGACAGGGGTTGATACGCAGTATTTT	CASSQTGVDTQYF	TRBD1	TRBJ2-3	-	TRBV4-1
TGCAGTGCTAGTTACCGCGGGGGGGTCGGGTCCAATGAGCAGTTCTTC	CSASYRGGVGSNEQFF	TRBD2	TRBJ2-1	-	TRBV20-1
TGTGCCAGTAAGGAAAGGGGACAGGGGGCTAGTTCACCCCTCCACTTT	CASKERGQGASSPLHF	TRBD1	TRBJ1-6	few	TRBV19
TGTGCCAGCAGTGAAGCGGGGACAGGGAAATTAGAAGCTTTCTTT	CASSEAGTGKLEAFF	TRBD1	TRBJ1-1	once	TRBV6-1
TGTGCCAGCAGCTCCGTCCCTAGAGGGACCGGGGAGCTGTTTTTT	CASSSVPRGTGELFF	-	TRBJ2-2	-	TRBV7-9
TGTGCCAGCAGTAGGGAGGGGGTTCAGCCCCAGCATTTT	CASSREGVQPQHF	-	TRBJ1-5	-	TRBV2
TGTGCCAGCGTAATACAGGGGAGCATCTACAATGAGCAGTTCTTC	CASVIQGSIYNEQFF	TRBD1	TRBJ2-1	-	TRBV2
TGTGCCAGCAGTCGACAGGGTAGGGACACTGAAGCTTTCTTT	CASSRQGRDTEAFF	TRBD1	TRBJ1-1	-	TRBV2
TGTGCCAGCAGCCCAAGGGAGACTAGCGGCACCGGGGAGCTGTTTTTT	CASSPRETSGTGELFF	TRBD2	TRBJ2-2	few	TRBV4-2
TGTGCCAGCAGCTCTGGGACAGGGAATAGCAATCAGCCCCAGCATTTT	CASSSGTGNSNQPQHF	TRBD1	TRBJ1-5	-	TRBV9
TGTGCCAGCAGGGCAGGGTGGGGAGAAGCTTTCTTT	CASRAGWGEAFF	-	TRBJ1-1	once	TRBV25-1
TGTGCCACCCGACAGGGGTGGGATGAGCAGTTCTTC	CATRQGWDEQFF	TRBD1	TRBJ2-1	-	TRBV27
TGTGCCAGCAGGGACTGGACAGGGGATAGGCCCCAGCATTTT	CASRDWTGDRPQHF	TRBD1	TRBJ1-5	-	TRBV28
TGTGCCACCTCGGGACAGGATAGGAACACTGAAGCTTTCTTT	CATSGQDRNTEAFF	TRBD1	TRBJ1-1	-	TRBV19
TGTGCCAGCAGCTTGACAGGGACGGCTACTAATGAAAAACTGTTTTTT	CASSLTGTATNEKLFF	TRBD1	TRBJ1-4	-	TRBV13
TGTGCCAGCCGCCGCCCCGTCACTCGGCCCCAGCATTTT	CASRRPVTRPQHF	-	TRBJ1-5	-	TRBV12-3/TRBV12-4
TGTGCCAGCAGCAAAGGAGGAGCGGGGGGCCAAGAGACCCAGTACTTC	CASSKGGAGGQETQYF	TRBD2	TRBJ2-5	-	TRBV7-3
TGTGCCAGCAGAACGACAGGGACGCAGCCCCAGCATTTT	CASRTTGTQPQHF	TRBD1	TRBJ1-5	once	TRBV28
TGCGCCAGCAGCTTGTCAGGTCAGGGGGCCGTGGATACGCAGTATTTT	CASSLSGQGAVDTQYF	TRBD1	TRBJ2-3	-	TRBV5-1
TGTGCCAGCAGCTTAGGATCGAAGGGAGGGAGGCAAGAGACCCAGTACTTC	CASSLGSKGGRQETQYF	TRBD2	TRBJ2-5	-	TRBV7-9
TGTGCCAGCAGTTACTCTGGCAGGGGGGGAAACACCATATATTTT	CASSYSGRGGNTIYF	TRBD1	TRBJ1-3	-	TRBV6-5
TGTGCAAGTCGCTCCCTGGACGGGGGTGGGGTGAACGAGCAGTACTTC	CASRSLDGGGVNEQYF	-	TRBJ2-7	-	TRBV12-2
TGTGCCAGCAGTCGACTAGCGGTCGGGGAGCTGTTTTTT	CASSRLAVGELFF	TRBD2	TRBJ2-2	-	TRBV2
TGTGCCAGCAGGGGACAGGGGAACGATGGCTACACCTTC	CASRGQGNDGYTF	TRBD1	TRBJ1-2	-	TRBV3-1/TRBV3-2
TGTGCCACCAGTGACCAAAATCAGCCCCAGCATTTT	CATSDQNQPQHF	-	TRBJ1-5	-	TRBV24-1
TGTGCCAGCTCACAAGGGACAGGGGGTACCGGGGCCAACGTCCTGACTTTC	CASSQGTGGTGANVLTF	TRBD1	TRBJ2-6	-	TRBV18
TGTGCCAGCAGCCACAGATCCGGGACTAGCAGCTCTAGCACAGATACGCAGTATTTT	CASSHRSGTSSSSTDTQYF	TRBD2	TRBJ2-3	-	TRBV7-4
TGTGCCGTCAAACCCCCCGGGACAGGTGCCACCCAGTACTTC	CAVKPPGTGATQYF	TRBD1	TRBJ2-5	-	TRBV24-1
TGCAGTGCAGCCCGTGGCAATGAGCAGTTCTTC	CSAARGNEQFF	-	TRBJ2-1	once	TRBV20-1
TGTGCCAGCAGTTACAGCGGGGGGTTCTACGAGCAGTACTTC	CASSYSGGFYEQYF	TRBD2	TRBJ2-7	few	TRBV6-2/TRBV6-3
TGCGCCAGCAGCTTGCTTTCGACAGGGAGGAATTCACCCCTCCACTTT	CASSLLSTGRNSPLHF	TRBD1	TRBJ1-6	once	TRBV5-1
TGTGCCAGCGCCCAGGACTATGGCTACACCTTC	CASAQDYGYTF	-	TRBJ1-2	-	TRBV28